The T cell receptor (beta chain) under discussion was sequenced for a study of cytomegalovirus exposure and HLA in healthy donors (dated by TCRdb to the late 2010s). About the study as a whole: An earlier analysis of some 620 of the donors reported 276 Gb of sequence data and around 100 million unique TCR beta sequences obtained from approximately 180 million T cells. An early release that covered roughly 600 HLA-typed donors contained 300 to 350 gigabases of sequencing data and approximately 85 million unique TCR sequences. The genetic ancestry cluster associated with self-reported Caucasian donors included roughly four fifths of the 398 genotyped donors. The aim of the study was to test whether cataloging public T cell receptors could identify signatures of past pathogen exposure. The T cell repertoires of under 750 subjects were profiled by immunosequencing and related to cytomegalovirus serostatus. A separate validation cohort of some 130 different subjects was used in addition to the roughly 700-subject first cohort. High-throughput TCR immunosequencing, statistical association of individual TCRs with disease status, and machine learning were combined to predict cytomegalovirus infection status. A later analysis re-examined previously published TCR beta repertoires from around 670 donors and added high-resolution HLA genotyping to investigate patterns of TCR occurrence. In the later analysis, no new phenotypic data were used to find candidate immune exposures; instead, reliance was placed on TCR beta sequences and their occurrence across donors. To decide whether each TCR beta V gene segment behaved as functional or pseudogenic, an earlier analysis of 587 of the donors relied on high-throughput TCR beta sequencing. Donor age, sex, ethnicity and CMV serostatus were compiled alongside the repertoire data. In a later genetic analysis, genome-wide SNP genotypes for about three fifths of the roughly 670 donors were used, and that subset was treated as a discovery cohort. All discovery cohort repertoires had been generated on a single sequencing platform. Class I and class II HLA loci were covered by the typing at four-digit resolution. The number of donors typed differed by locus, with roughly 629-640 for A, B, C, DRB1 and DQB1, about 500 for DQA1, over 600 for DPA1, and approximately 470 for DPB1. Because of strong linkage in the cohort, roughly five DR-DQ haplotypes were treated as single units for association and clustering. Among approximately 370 genotyped donors of the cohort, an average of around 220,000 unique TCR beta nucleotide sequences was sequenced per donor, of which about 19% were non-productive.

Notes on this clone: No antigen is known for it. No per-base quality is available; no much larger clone lies one base away.

Library construction relied on the immunoSEQ multiplex PCR assay. For the multiplex PCR, a mixture combining 60 forward primers for TCR Vbeta segments and 13 reverse primers for TCR Jbeta segments was used. The CDR3 region of rearranged TCR beta genes was amplified from genomic DNA by a multiplex PCR assay. The amplified TCR beta libraries were sequenced on the Illumina HiSeq System as 87-base-pair reads. The authors' pipeline ran thus. In a later analysis, around 80 million unique TCR beta chains were counted across the 666 repertoires, and approximately 11 million of these chains were shared by at least two donors. Raw reads were error-corrected and collapsed into unique sequences with a nearest-neighbor algorithm that merged closely related sequences to remove PCR and sequencing errors. To assign V, D and J gene segments, CDR3 sequences were aligned to IMGT reference sequences. For a sequence to be retained, a match of at least six nucleotides was required to both a V gene segment and a J gene segment. Rearrangements were called productive when the CDR3 lacked stop codons and stayed in frame with V and J; all others were non-productive. Following IMGT convention, CDR3 was defined as the stretch from the second conserved V-encoded cysteine to the conserved J-encoded phenylalanine. Sequences without an unambiguous match to a single V gene segment were excluded from the earlier analysis of approximately 600 of the donors. In an earlier analysis of around 600 of the donors, V segments were called functional above 56.7% productive rearrangements and were called segregating when the between-donor standard deviation exceeded 5%. A statistical classification framework was developed to diagnose cytomegalovirus status using the catalog of TCR beta chain sequences. A later analysis assigned V and J genes by comparing TCR nucleotide sequences with IMGT/GENE-DB human TR gene sequences. Using the TCRdist pipeline, a later analysis assigned CDR3 sequences along with most-parsimonious VDJ recombination scenarios. In a later analysis, each TCR beta chain was defined by its CDR3 amino acid sequence together with its V-gene family, and reads without a unique V-gene family were excluded. A later analysis removed 600 or so highly shared, low-generation-probability nucleotide sequences to deal with suspected cross-contamination and a sequencing artifact. In a later analysis, a clonal expansion index was calculated for each public chain from normalized within-repertoire ranks of inferred template counts. Generation probabilities in a later analysis came from a VDJ recombination model fitted to out-of-frame rearrangements, and those results were checked against IGoR. A later analysis scored TCR-TCR, TCR-HLA and TCR-CMV co-occurrence with hypergeometric tests, applying a repertoire-size bias correction to TCR pairs. To estimate false discovery rates, a later analysis permuted the HLA or CMV assignments 20 times. A later analysis grouped co-occurring TCRs with DBSCAN, adding TCRdist sequence similarity when clustering within HLA-allele-positive subsets. For co-occurrence clustering, repertoires with fewer than 30,000 or more than 120,000 public chains were excluded, along with 5 or 6 repertoires with anomalous nucleotide sharing. The immuneACCESS repertoire file appears here via TCRdb, limited to in-frame rearrangements. These files lack a portion of the clones; in checked studies, under half of the deficit traces to unresolved V genes, and the cause of the others is not known. V, J and clone size reflect that table, while D and trimming were determined from the DNA. The sample includes 65,000 to 80,000 clones, with over 70% observed a single time. The biggest ten clones account for 7.5% to 9.5% of the sample.

Results the study describes overall, beyond this receptor: Immune exposure information for the cohort was limited to CMV serostatus. In a later genetic analysis, a missense DCLRE1C variant was associated with V-gene and J-gene trimming of TCR beta chains, and the association was replicated in an independent cohort. It was suggested by the authors that the approach could potentially be generalized to other disease states and immunological phenotypes. In a later analysis, 16,951 TCR beta sequences were associated with specific HLA alleles at a false discovery rate of 0.05. In vitro tests confirmed that a few of the cytomegalovirus-associated TCR beta chains recognize cytomegalovirus antigens. The study listed approximately 150 TCR beta chains as associated with cytomegalovirus. Correlated functional status among segregating V segments might be attributable to linkage disequilibrium, but an unknown experimental factor could not be ruled out. Some IMGT-functional V segments, including TRBV6-2 and TRBV6-3, could not be told apart with the 87-base-pair reads, so those segments were excluded. Compared with the roughly 670-donor mean, donors in an Asian-associated ancestry cluster had fewer N-insertions in productive TCRs, according to a later genetic analysis. HLA typing was unavailable for some donors at each locus, so association tests used only the typed subset. When HLA alleles, especially DR and DQ, strongly co-occurred, attributing TCR associations to individual alleles was difficult. In an earlier analysis of some 500 of the donors, most TCR beta V segments appeared in productive rearrangements about 87% or about 30% of the time, broadly matching IMGT annotations. The presence/absence analyses assumed that sequencing depth was roughly uniform across donors, and that assumption may not be true. Across donors, most TCR sequences were observed very rarely, whereas some public TCRs were present in many individuals. Most CMV-associated TCR beta chains appeared to be HLA-restricted in a later analysis, and the HLA associations seemed to be driven largely by CMV exposure. The classifier was reported to diagnose cytomegalovirus status with high specificity and sensitivity in both the original and validation cohorts. A further reported finding was that TCR beta sequences accurately predicted the HLA-A and HLA-B alleles for most subjects in the first cohort. A cluster of highly shared sequence variants was judged likely to be a technical artifact of the sequencing pipeline. In a later analysis, HLA-associated TCR beta chains were found to be more clonally expanded and to have lower generation probabilities than equally common non-associated chains. In a later analysis, the rate of TCR association differed among HLA loci, with DRB1 alleles having the most associated TCRs and HLA-C alleles having the fewest. The cohort was sequenced for TCR beta chains only, and without alpha or paired-chain data the features that could be detected were limited. According to a later analysis, parvovirus B19, influenza, CMV and Epstein-Barr virus appeared linked to several top co-occurrence clusters. Because counts were too low, some 16 rarely observed V segments, including chromosome 9 orphons, were excluded from the earlier analysis of 587 of the donors.

The cohort comprised more than 550 healthy bone marrow donors. At the time of sampling, every cohort member was nominally healthy, though immune exposures that went unrecorded were likely present. The donor tested CMV seropositive, placing the donor among the roughly 300 seropositive members of the cohort. Every donor gave a peripheral blood sample, and the peripheral blood mononuclear cells from that sample were used for TCR beta sequencing. Genomic DNA was extracted from the blood cell samples with the Qiagen DNeasy Blood Extraction Kit. The germline V end is reduced by 2 bases and the J end by 1 base; junction bases left unmatched: 4. Measured from the cysteine to the phenylalanine, the CDR3 is 16 residues long. Of the read, only the CDR3 DNA is kept; its 48 bases are in frame from base 1. For CDR1 and CDR2, the germline V gene lists MNHEY and SVGAGI.

The receptor was derived from a man aged 35 to 55 in good health and CMV-seropositive. Sequenced material: PBMCs. The rearranged chain carries TRBV6-5 and TRBJ1-1, with 10 bases in between that match TRBD1. The DNA reads TGTGCCAGCAGTTACAGACAGGGGGCTCGGAACACTGAAGCTTTCTTT. Its translation reads: CASSYRQGARNTEAFF.